This is a list of T cell receptor beta chains from one sample in a study of T cell clonotyping in hematopoietic cell transplantation. Assay used: immunoSEQ multiplex PCR; TCRdb lists only in-frame clones, some missing. This table holds some 76,000 clones, almost 97% found once. The sequenced sample was peripheral blood mononuclear cells, obtained before stem cell transplant. The receptors were sampled from a woman aged 50 to 60 with acute myeloid leukemia. Some clones in this sample may be carry-over from other donors' samples. Both conserved end residues are part of each CDR3. Fields, in order: V gene, D gene, J gene, clone size, CDR3 DNA, CDR3 protein. The D gene is left open where the match is weak. The listing skips clone size in some rows; elsewhere it reads once, few, many or a size class.

v_gene: TRBV28; d_gene: TRBD2; j_gene: TRBJ2-3; abundance: .; CDR3nt: TGTGCCAGCAGGCCTAGCGGGAGGGGCACAGATACGCAGTATTTT; CDR3aa: CASRPSGRGTDTQYF
v_gene: TRBV18; d_gene: .; j_gene: TRBJ1-3; abundance: .; CDR3nt: TGTGCCAGCTCATCGACAGCCGCCTCTGGAAACACCATATATTTT; CDR3aa: CASSSTAASGNTIYF
v_gene: TRBV7-2; d_gene: .; j_gene: TRBJ2-7; abundance: .; CDR3nt: TGTGCCAGCAGCTCATCGACATCCTCCCCCTACGAGCAGTACTTC; CDR3aa: CASSSSTSSPYEQYF
v_gene: TRBV6-6; d_gene: .; j_gene: TRBJ1-4; abundance: .; CDR3nt: TGTGCCAGCAAACCTCCGGGACTAACTAATGAAAAACTGTTTTTT; CDR3aa: CASKPPGLTNEKLFF
v_gene: TRBV25-1; d_gene: .; j_gene: TRBJ2-7; abundance: .; CDR3nt: TGTGCCAGCAGTCTCCGGAAGGGGCGGACCTACGAGCAGTACTTC; CDR3aa: CASSLRKGRTYEQYF
v_gene: TRBV7-7; d_gene: .; j_gene: TRBJ2-2; abundance: few; CDR3nt: TGTGCTAGCAGCTTCCAGGAAACCGGGGAGCTGTTTTTT; CDR3aa: CASSFQETGELFF
v_gene: TRBV6-1; d_gene: .; j_gene: TRBJ1-2; abundance: .; CDR3nt: TGTGCCAGCAGTGAAGTTTTGCTAGCTAACTATGGCTACACCTTC; CDR3aa: CASSEVLLANYGYTF
v_gene: TRBV7-8; d_gene: .; j_gene: TRBJ2-7; abundance: .; CDR3nt: TGTGCCAGCAGGCCGAACCCGGGAAATTCCTACGAGCAGTACTTC; CDR3aa: CASRPNPGNSYEQYF
v_gene: TRBV6-5; d_gene: .; j_gene: TRBJ1-1; abundance: .; CDR3nt: TGTGCCAGCAGTTACCGTAGACAGGCTGAAGCTTTCTTT; CDR3aa: CASSYRRQAEAFF
v_gene: TRBV30; d_gene: .; j_gene: TRBJ1-1; abundance: .; CDR3nt: TGTGCCTGGAGTGTTTCTGAGAACACTGAAGCTTTCTTT; CDR3aa: CAWSVSENTEAFF
v_gene: TRBV5-1; d_gene: .; j_gene: TRBJ1-4; abundance: .; CDR3nt: TGCGCCAGCAGCTTGGCTGTGACAGCCAATGAAAAACTGTTTTTT; CDR3aa: CASSLAVTANEKLFF
v_gene: TRBV2; d_gene: .; j_gene: TRBJ2-3; abundance: .; CDR3nt: TGTGCCAGCAGTGGACAGGATAGTACGCAGTATTTT; CDR3aa: CASSGQDSTQYF
v_gene: TRBV5-1; d_gene: TRBD1; j_gene: TRBJ1-2; abundance: .; CDR3nt: TGCGCCAGCAGCTTGCCAGAGGGGGCGCAAAATGGCTACACCTTC; CDR3aa: CASSLPEGAQNGYTF